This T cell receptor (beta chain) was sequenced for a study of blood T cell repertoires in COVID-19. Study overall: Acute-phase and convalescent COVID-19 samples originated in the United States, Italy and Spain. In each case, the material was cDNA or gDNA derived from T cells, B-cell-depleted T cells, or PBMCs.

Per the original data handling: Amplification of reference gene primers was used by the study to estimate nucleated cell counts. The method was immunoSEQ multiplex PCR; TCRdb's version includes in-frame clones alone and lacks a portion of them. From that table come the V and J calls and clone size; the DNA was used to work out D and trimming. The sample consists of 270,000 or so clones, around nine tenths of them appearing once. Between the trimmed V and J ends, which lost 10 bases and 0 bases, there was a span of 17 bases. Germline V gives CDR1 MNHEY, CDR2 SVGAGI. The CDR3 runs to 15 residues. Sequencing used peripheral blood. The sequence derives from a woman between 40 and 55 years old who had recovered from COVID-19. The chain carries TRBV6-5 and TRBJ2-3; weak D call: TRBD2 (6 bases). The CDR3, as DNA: TGTGCCACTAGAAGAAGCGGGTCTAGCACAGATACGCAGTATTTT. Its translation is CATRRSGSSTDTQYF.